Given below is one T cell receptor beta chain in context. The repertoire was sequenced with immunoSEQ multiplex PCR; TCRdb's copy has only in-frame clones and lacks some. Of about 130,000 clones listed, 80% to 90% are singletons. This entry is derived from a study of T cell responses to AZD1222 COVID-19 vaccine. The receptor was isolated from an adult who received the AZD1222 COVID-19 vaccine. This material consisted of peripheral blood, taken 28 days after the second AZD1222 dose.

CDR3: CASSLDPGGLYEQYF. The DNA for the CDR3 is TGTGCCAGCAGCTTAGATCCAGGGGGTCTCTACGAGCAGTACTTC. The rearrangement uses TRBV11-2 and TRBJ2-7, with 7 bases aligning to TRBD1. V dropped 0 bases and J dropped 3; count of bases not matched to a gene: 5. The CDR3 has 15 amino acids. Germline V gene sequence: CDR1 SGHAT, CDR2 FQNNGV.